The rows below give T cell receptor beta chains drawn from one sample of a study of blood T cell repertoires in COVID-19. Sequencing was performed with immunoSEQ multiplex PCR; in TCRdb, only in-frame clones are kept and a portion is missing. The sample yields about 280,000 clones, about 85% seen once. The sequenced material came from peripheral blood. The receptors come from a woman in her 50s who had recovered from COVID-19. CDR3s include the opening cysteine and the closing phenylalanine or tryptophan. Fields, in order: clone size, J gene, D gene, V gene, CDR3 protein, CDR3 DNA. The D gene is left open where the match is weak. Rows may omit the clone size; those that give it use once, few, many or a size class.

>.|TRBJ2-7|TRBD1|TRBV14
CASSPTGQGWYEQYF
TGTGCCAGCAGCCCGACGGGACAGGGTTGGTACGAGCAGTACTTC
>.|TRBJ1-1|.|TRBV28
CASSAWRDTEAFF
TGTGCCAGCAGCGCCTGGCGGGACACTGAAGCTTTCTTT
>.|TRBJ2-6|TRBD1|TRBV30
CAFPTGGLSGANVLTF
TGTGCCTTCCCGACAGGGGGACTCTCTGGGGCCAACGTCCTGACTTTC
>.|TRBJ2-1|TRBD2|TRBV4-2
CASSQGPGLEQFF
TGTGCCAGCAGTCAGGGACCGGGACTAGAGCAGTTCTTC
>once|TRBJ1-5|.|TRBV5-1
CASSLMPRESNQPQHF
TGCGCCAGCAGCTTGATGCCCAGGGAAAGCAATCAGCCCCAGCATTTT
>.|TRBJ1-2|.|TRBV5-1
CASSLVPQTGTTNYGYTF
TGCGCCAGCAGCTTGGTGCCTCAGACGGGAACCACTAACTATGGCTACACCTTC
>once|TRBJ1-1|TRBD1|TRBV7-9
CASFKTGAPEAFF
TGTGCCAGCTTCAAGACAGGGGCCCCTGAAGCTTTCTTT
>.|TRBJ2-3|TRBD2|TRBV5-1
CASKMRTSGYTDTQYF
TGCGCCAGCAAAATGAGGACTAGCGGATACACAGATACGCAGTATTTT
>.|TRBJ1-5|TRBD1|TRBV28
CASSLEQGARKSQPQHF
TGTGCCAGCAGTTTAGAACAGGGGGCGCGAAAGTCTCAGCCCCAGCATTTT
>.|TRBJ1-6|.|TRBV4-3
CASSQEKGQNSPLHF
TGCGCCAGCAGCCAAGAAAAGGGGCAGAATTCACCCCTCCACTTT
>.|TRBJ2-7|.|TRBV10-1
CASSESIAAPSYEQYF
TGCGCCAGCAGTGAGTCGATAGCGGCACCCTCCTACGAGCAGTACTTC
>.|TRBJ1-1|.|TRBV18
CASSGVEAFF
TGTGCCAGCTCCGGGGTTGAAGCTTTCTTT
>.|TRBJ1-2|TRBD1|TRBV5-1
CASSFHQGAVSSTF
TGCGCCAGCAGCTTTCACCAGGGGGCGGTCAGCTCCACCTTC
>.|TRBJ2-2|TRBD2|TRBV5-1
CASSLDAGADGELFF
TGCGCCAGCAGCTTGGACGCGGGAGCGGACGGGGAGCTGTTTTTT
>.|TRBJ1-5|.|TRBV19
CASSARTVGQPQHF
TGTGCCAGTAGTGCCCGGACAGTTGGCCAGCCCCAGCATTTT
>once|TRBJ1-5|TRBD1|TRBV18
CASSPRPGQGSQPQHF
TGTGCCAGCTCACCACGACCGGGACAGGGGAGCCAGCCCCAGCATTTT
>.|TRBJ1-4|TRBD1|TRBV5-1
CASSRNRGPTNEKLFF
TGCGCCAGCAGCCGGAACAGGGGGCCAACTAATGAAAAACTGTTTTTT
>.|TRBJ2-7|.|TRBV7-2
CASSLSLYEQYF
TGTGCCAGCAGCTTATCACTATACGAGCAGTACTTC
>.|TRBJ1-2|.|TRBV9
CASSVAPGQPLTGYTF
TGTGCCAGCAGCGTAGCTCCAGGACAGCCCTTAACGGGCTACACCTTC
>few|TRBJ1-3|TRBD1|TRBV5-1
CASSSTGKGGNTIYF
TGCGCCAGCAGCTCGACAGGGAAGGGAGGAAACACCATATATTTT
>once|TRBJ2-7|.|TRBV7-9
CASSPSGTLSYEQYF
TGTGCCAGCAGCCCATCCGGGACTCTCTCCTACGAGCAGTACTTC
>.|TRBJ1-5|.|TRBV6-1
CASSEPTSGRWGGQPQHF
TGTGCCAGCAGTGAACCGACCTCCGGGAGGTGGGGCGGTCAGCCCCAGCATTTT
>.|TRBJ2-7|TRBD1|TRBV5-6
CASSPDEGAGEQYF
TGTGCCAGCAGCCCTGATGAGGGGGCGGGCGAGCAGTACTTC
>.|TRBJ2-1|TRBD2|TRBV7-3
CASSLGGLAGGPEQFF
TGTGCCAGCAGCTTAGGGGGACTAGCGGGAGGGCCTGAGCAGTTCTTC
>.|TRBJ1-1|.|TRBV15
CATSVPGFGGRDTEAFF
TGTGCCACCAGCGTCCCTGGGTTCGGGGGGAGGGACACTGAAGCTTTCTTT
>.|TRBJ1-1|TRBD1|TRBV7-2
CASSPKIFGQGAREAFF
TGTGCCAGCAGCCCAAAGATATTCGGACAGGGGGCGCGGGAAGCTTTCTTT
>few|TRBJ2-5|TRBD1|TRBV7-8
CASSLSRGYTYTQYF
TGTGCCAGCAGCTTAAGCAGGGGGTATACTTACACCCAGTACTTC
>.|TRBJ2-5|TRBD1|TRBV6-5
CASRPQTTGGETQYF
TGTGCCAGCAGGCCACAAACGACAGGGGGAGAGACCCAGTACTTC